This T cell receptor (beta chain) was documented in a study of CD8+CD57+ T cells in acquired aplastic anemia (dated by TCRdb to about 2018). The study in broad terms: DNA extracted from sorted CD4+ and CD8+ cells had a mean of approximately 3 ug, with a range of roughly 0.2 to 30 ug. Mean read counts for healthy donor samples were around 10 million for CD4+ cells and 11 million to 14 million for CD8+ cells. General findings and caveats noted by the study authors: Roughly 29 CD8+ CDR3 sequences were found in both patients and controls but appeared to be highly expressed in patients and within the immunodominant clones of the patients. No significant difference in CD8+ Simpson's diversity was found between patients and healthy controls (P=0.060).

In this study, sorted CD4+ and CD8+ T cells from the blood of healthy subjects and of severe aplastic anemia patients had their TCR repertoires deep-sequenced. Ficoll-Paque density gradient centrifugation was used to isolate peripheral blood mononuclear cells. Before DNA was extracted, CD4+ and CD8+ T cells were sorted using either FACS or magnetic beads. The CDR3 covers 14 residues, taking in both the cysteine and the phenylalanine. Only the CDR3 part of the read is kept: 42 bases, read in frame from the first base. As encoded in the germline V gene, CDR1 is MNHNS while CDR2 is SASEGT. Relative to germline, V is missing 7 bases and J is missing 2 bases, with 7 bases of the junction outside any gene match. This clonotype was observed at least ten times. The specificity of this receptor is unknown. Base qualities are missing; no much larger clone stands one base away. Profiling of TCR beta VDJ combinations and CDR3 sequences used genomic DNA as the template. An Illumina HiSeq 2000 was used for TCR repertoire sequencing. The original pipeline was this. TRBV/TRBJ rearrangement plots, CDR3 size and DJ length profiles, and Simpson's diversity index were used to evaluate the repertoires. The immunodominant clone was defined as the most abundant DNA sequence in deep sequencing data. CDR3 amino acid sequences were checked for sharing across subjects and were also compared against the VDJdb database and published repertoires. Through fastp at Q25 and MiXCR, TCRdb rebuilt clones from the public reads, retaining in-frame beta chains. Entries are consolidated by CDR3 protein sequence, retaining the most common genes and DNA. TCRdb, rather than the study authors, made the V and J calls. In all, the sample holds tens of thousands of distinct CDR3 sequences, and 50% to 70% of those were seen once. The ten largest clones capture 2.5% of the sample.

This sequence uses TRBV6-1 and TRBJ2-7, with TRBD2 matching 8 junction bases. This receptor was obtained from a human donor in good health, serving as a control. The sequencing input was sorted CD4+, CD8+, or CD8+CD57+ T cells (not recorded which) from PBMCs. The DNA is TGTGCCAGCAAAAACGGGGGGGGGGCCTACGAGCAGTACTTC. It translates to CASKNGGGAYEQYF.